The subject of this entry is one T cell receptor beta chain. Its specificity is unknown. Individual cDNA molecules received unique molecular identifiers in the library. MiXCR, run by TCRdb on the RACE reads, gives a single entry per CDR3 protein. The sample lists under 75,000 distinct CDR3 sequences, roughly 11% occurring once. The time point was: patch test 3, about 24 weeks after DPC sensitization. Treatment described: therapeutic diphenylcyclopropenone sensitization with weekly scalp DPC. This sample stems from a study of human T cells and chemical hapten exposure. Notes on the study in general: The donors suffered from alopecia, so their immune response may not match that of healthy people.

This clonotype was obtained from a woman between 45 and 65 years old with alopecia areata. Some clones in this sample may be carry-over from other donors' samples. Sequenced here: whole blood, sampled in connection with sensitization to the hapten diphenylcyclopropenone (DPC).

The CDR3 protein is CASSLSWGFAYQETQYF. Written as DNA, the CDR3 is TGTGCCAGCAGCTTATCCTGGGGGTTCGCGTACCAAGAGACCCAGTACTTC. The rearrangement uses TRBV7-2 and TRBJ2-5, with D perhaps given as TRBD1 or TRBD2 (5 bases each). V shed 2 bases and J shed 0 bases, with 16 bases lying between them. CDR3 size: 17 residues. The germline CDR1 and CDR2 sequences are SGHTA and FQGNSA.